These T cell receptor beta chains were read from a single sample in a study of cytomegalovirus exposure and HLA in healthy donors. Data came from immunoSEQ multiplex PCR; TCRdb stores just in-frame clones and leaves some out. The sample holds some 290,000 clones; approximately 85% are singletons and the top ten take over 0.9%. The sequenced sample consisted of PBMCs. These receptors were taken from a young man in good health and CMV-seronegative. Each CDR3 is given with its conserved first and last residue. The D gene is left open where the match is weak. Some rows have no size entry. The others give once, few or many, or a class for an expanded clone.

V	D	size	J	DNA	CDR3
TRBV5-1	TRBD1	-	TRBJ1-1	TGCGCCAGCAGCTCACCGGGACAGCAGAACACTGAAGCTTTCTTT	CASSSPGQQNTEAFF
TRBV19	TRBD1	-	TRBJ1-1	TGTGCCAGTAGTAGGTCTCAGGGGGGTCGGAAGAACACTGAAGCTTTCTTT	CASSRSQGGRKNTEAFF
TRBV11-2	-	-	TRBJ2-3	TGTGCCAGCAGCCAGGGGTCTCGTGGGACAGATACGCAGTATTTT	CASSQGSRGTDTQYF
TRBV30	TRBD1	-	TRBJ1-5	TGTGCCTGGAGTATTATGGGACAGGGCAGGAAGGAGCCCCAGCATTTT	CAWSIMGQGRKEPQHF
TRBV6-6	TRBD1	-	TRBJ1-6	TGTGCCAGCAGTTACAGACAGGGGAGTTCACCCCTCCACTTT	CASSYRQGSSPLHF
TRBV18	-	-	TRBJ2-2	TGTGCCAGCTCATCGTGGGACATCACCGGGGAGCTGTTTTTT	CASSSWDITGELFF
TRBV19	-	-	TRBJ1-3	TGTGCCAGTAGTATTGTCCTAGGAAACACCATATATTTT	CASSIVLGNTIYF
TRBV7-2	TRBD2	-	TRBJ2-7	TGTGCCAGCAGCTTACTGAGCGGGGGCCCTTCCTACGAGCAGTACTTC	CASSLLSGGPSYEQYF
TRBV2	-	-	TRBJ1-5	TGTGCCAGCAGCGCCCGGGAGGGCCTCCTTAGGAAGCCCCAGCATTTT	CASSAREGLLRKPQHF
TRBV6-1	TRBD2	-	TRBJ2-1	TGTGCCAGCTCTATGTTAGCGGGGGGGTCCAATGAGCAGTTCTTC	CASSMLAGGSNEQFF
TRBV6-1	TRBD1	-	TRBJ2-7	TGTGCCAGCAGTCCCCGGGACAGGGGTAGAGAGCAGTACTTC	CASSPRDRGREQYF
TRBV6-5	TRBD1	-	TRBJ2-3	TGTGCCAGCAGCATCGACAGGGGGCAAACAGATACGCAGTATTTT	CASSIDRGQTDTQYF
TRBV28	-	-	TRBJ1-2	TGTGCCAGCCGGGAGAACTATGGCTACACCTTC	CASRENYGYTF
TRBV4-1	-	-	TRBJ1-5	TGCGCCAACAGATCGCGGGATAGCAATCAGCCCCAGCATTTT	CANRSRDSNQPQHF
TRBV6-5	TRBD1	-	TRBJ2-7	TGTGCCACCGGCCGGGACAGGGCCTCCTACGAGCAGTACTTC	CATGRDRASYEQYF
TRBV7-2	-	once	TRBJ2-1	TGTGCCAGCAGCTCAGTAAATTACAATGAGCAGTTCTTC	CASSSVNYNEQFF
TRBV11-2	TRBD1	few	TRBJ1-2	TGTGCCAGCTCTCCGGGTGGAGGGGGCTCGAACTATGGCTACACCTTC	CASSPGGGGSNYGYTF
TRBV29-1	-	-	TRBJ1-5	TGCAGCGTTGTATGGCAGGGCGATCAGCCCCAGCATTTT	CSVVWQGDQPQHF
TRBV2	-	once	TRBJ1-5	TGTGCCAGCAGCGAAACAGGATATGCCAATCAGCCCCAGCATTTT	CASSETGYANQPQHF
TRBV10-3	-	-	TRBJ2-7	TGTGCCATCAGCCCGGACAGCTACGAGCAGTACTTC	CAISPDSYEQYF